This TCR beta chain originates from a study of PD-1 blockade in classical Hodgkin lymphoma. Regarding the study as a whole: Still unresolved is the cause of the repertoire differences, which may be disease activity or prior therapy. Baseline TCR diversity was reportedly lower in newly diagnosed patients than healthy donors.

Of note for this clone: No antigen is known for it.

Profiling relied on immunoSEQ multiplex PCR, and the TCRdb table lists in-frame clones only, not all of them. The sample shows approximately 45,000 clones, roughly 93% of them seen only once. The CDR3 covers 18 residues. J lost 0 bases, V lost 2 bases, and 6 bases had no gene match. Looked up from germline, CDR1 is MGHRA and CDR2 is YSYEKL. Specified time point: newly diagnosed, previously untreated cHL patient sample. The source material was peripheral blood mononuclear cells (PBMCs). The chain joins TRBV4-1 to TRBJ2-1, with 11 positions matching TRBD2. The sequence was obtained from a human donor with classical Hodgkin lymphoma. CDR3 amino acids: CASSQQGLAASSYNEQFF. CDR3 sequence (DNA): TGCGCCAGCAGCCAACAGGGACTAGCGGCCAGCTCCTACAATGAGCAGTTCTTC.